The rows below give T cell receptor beta chains drawn from one sample of a study of cytomegalovirus exposure and HLA in healthy donors. The method was immunoSEQ multiplex PCR; TCRdb's version includes in-frame clones alone and lacks a portion of them. The table lists more than 85,000 clones, roughly 92% of them singletons. Sequenced sample: PBMCs. These receptors came from a woman aged 25 to 39 in good health and CMV-seropositive. Each CDR3 is given with its conserved first and last residue. D genes are given only for firm matches. Size values are once, few and many counts, or a class for expanded clones, and some rows have none.

>-|-|TRBV21-1|TRBJ1-3
CASSPRTEMISGNTIYF
TGTGCCAGCAGCCCCCGGACAGAAATGATCTCTGGAAACACCATATATTTT
>TRBD1|-|TRBV6-1|TRBJ2-3
CASSDAPGQGADTQYF
TGTGCCAGCAGTGATGCTCCGGGACAGGGGGCGGATACGCAGTATTTT
>-|once|TRBV7-7|TRBJ2-3
CASSLGGPGLHTQYF
TGTGCCAGCAGCTTAGGGGGACCGGGACTTCATACGCAGTATTTT
>-|-|TRBV5-6|TRBJ2-3
CASSSSQKGVVGTDTQYF
TGTGCCAGCAGCTCGTCCCAGAAGGGGGTAGTAGGCACAGATACGCAGTATTTT
>TRBD1|-|TRBV19|TRBJ1-3
CASSYLGQEVIYF
TGTGCCAGTAGTTACCTAGGACAGGAAGTCATATATTTT
>-|-|TRBV7-2|TRBJ2-7
CASSPRAGSSYEQYF
TGTGCCAGCAGCCCAAGAGCGGGTAGCTCCTACGAGCAGTACTTC
>-|-|TRBV7-9|TRBJ1-2
CASSPIRGGKKRANYGYTF
TGTGCCAGCAGCCCCATCCGGGGCGGGAAAAAGAGGGCTAACTATGGCTACACCTTC
>TRBD1|-|TRBV5-6|TRBJ2-7
CASSSKFRTGPYEQYF
TGTGCCAGCAGCTCCAAATTTCGGACAGGGCCATACGAGCAGTACTTC
>TRBD1|-|TRBV4-3|TRBJ2-5
CASSTYRGLQETQYF
TGCGCCAGCAGCACTTACAGGGGCCTACAAGAGACCCAGTACTTC
>TRBD1|-|TRBV6-1|TRBJ2-5
CASSGAQGAGETQYF
TGTGCCAGCAGTGGCGCCCAGGGGGCGGGGGAGACCCAGTACTTC
>-|-|TRBV9|TRBJ1-3
CASSLHRGANTIYF
TGTGCCAGCAGCCTTCACCGGGGGGCTAACACCATATATTTT
>-|once|TRBV2|TRBJ2-3
CASRGTPIGTDTQYF
TGTGCCAGCAGGGGGACACCCATTGGGACAGATACGCAGTATTTT
>-|-|TRBV7-8|TRBJ2-6
CASSLGGFSSGANVLTF
TGTGCCAGCAGCTTAGGGGGCTTTAGCTCTGGGGCCAACGTCCTGACTTTC
>TRBD1|few|TRBV10-1|TRBJ2-1
CASNRDRYNEQFF
TGCGCCAGCAACCGGGACAGGTACAATGAGCAGTTCTTC
>TRBD1|-|TRBV5-1|TRBJ2-5
CASSTGQGQETQYF
TGCGCCAGCAGCACCGGACAGGGGCAAGAGACCCAGTACTTC
>-|-|TRBV5-1|TRBJ1-1
CASSLGRNTEAFF
TGCGCCAGCAGCTTGGGCAGAAACACTGAAGCTTTCTTT
>-|-|TRBV10-2|TRBJ1-5
CASSPVKGLNQPQHF
TGCGCCAGCAGTCCAGTAAAGGGGCTAAATCAGCCCCAGCATTTT
>-|-|TRBV19|TRBJ2-5
CASRHRSGETQYF
TGTGCCAGTCGTCATCGTTCCGGGGAGACCCAGTACTTC
>-|once|TRBV6-5|TRBJ1-5
CASSRMGGGQPQHF
TGTGCCAGCAGTCGGATGGGCGGGGGACAGCCCCAGCATTTT
>TRBD1|-|TRBV6-6|TRBJ2-7
CASSGTGSYEQYF
TGTGCCAGCAGTGGGACAGGGTCCTACGAGCAGTACTTC
>-|-|TRBV15|TRBJ2-2
CATSRVRLPNTGELFF
TGTGCCACCAGCAGAGTCCGCCTACCGAACACCGGGGAGCTGTTTTTT
>TRBD2|-|TRBV19|TRBJ2-1
CASRVTGGLLSSYNEQFF
TGTGCCAGTAGGGTTACGGGAGGGCTCCTGAGCTCCTACAATGAGCAGTTCTTC
>TRBD1|-|TRBV2|TRBJ2-6
CASSDDRGAGANVLTF
TGTGCCAGCAGTGATGACAGGGGTGCTGGGGCCAACGTCCTGACTTTC
>-|-|TRBV27|TRBJ1-3
CASSPARVGYGNTIYF
TGTGCCAGCAGCCCCGCGAGGGTGGGTTATGGAAACACCATATATTTT
>TRBD1|once|TRBV11-3|TRBJ2-3
CASSITGGTDTQYF
TGTGCCAGCAGCATAACAGGGGGCACAGATACGCAGTATTTT
>TRBD2|-|TRBV14|TRBJ2-1
CASRPSGSSYNEQFF
TGTGCCAGCAGACCTAGCGGGAGCTCCTACAATGAGCAGTTCTTC
>-|-|TRBV27|TRBJ1-1
CASSLSTAGNTEAFF
TGTGCCAGCAGTTTATCCACAGCGGGGAACACTGAAGCTTTCTTT
>-|once|TRBV28|TRBJ2-2
CASSFPRGLPGELFF
TGTGCCAGCAGTTTCCCCAGGGGTCTACCTGGGGAGCTGTTTTTT
>TRBD2|-|TRBV4-1|TRBJ2-1
CASSQEKRAVAGGSYNEQFF
TGCGCCAGCAGCCAAGAGAAGCGTGCGGTAGCGGGAGGTTCCTACAATGAGCAGTTCTTC
>-|-|TRBV2|TRBJ1-2
CADRYGGYGYTF
TGTGCCGATCGATACGGGGGCTATGGCTACACCTTC
>TRBD2|-|TRBV7-2|TRBJ2-3
CASSSGTRFTDTQYF
TGTGCCAGCAGCTCCGGGACTAGATTCACAGATACGCAGTATTTT
>TRBD2|-|TRBV15|TRBJ2-1
CATSRPGLAGEGIEQFF
TGTGCCACCAGCAGGCCGGGACTAGCGGGAGAGGGTATTGAGCAGTTCTTC
>-|-|TRBV6-5|TRBJ2-2
CASSLRGTGELFF
TGTGCCAGCAGTCTCAGGGGTACCGGGGAGCTGTTTTTT
>TRBD2|once|TRBV29-1|TRBJ2-1
CSVVRREGGEQFF
TGCAGCGTTGTAAGGCGGGAGGGCGGTGAGCAGTTCTTC
>-|once|TRBV28|TRBJ2-7
CASSPAGTLGGEQYF
TGTGCCAGCAGTCCGGCCGGGACTCTCGGGGGCGAGCAGTACTTC
>TRBD2|-|TRBV4-2|TRBJ2-5
CASSQGVREEGETQYF
TGTGCCAGCAGCCAAGGGGTGCGGGAGGAGGGAGAGACCCAGTACTTC
>-|-|TRBV19|TRBJ1-5
CASSRFMGGQGNQPQHF
TGTGCCAGTAGTAGGTTCATGGGGGGGCAAGGCAATCAGCCCCAGCATTTT
>TRBD2|once|TRBV4-3|TRBJ2-1
CASSQDPGGSYNEQFF
TGCGCCAGCAGCCAAGATCCGGGCGGGAGCTACAATGAGCAGTTCTTC
>-|-|TRBV28|TRBJ2-1
CASSPEWGRSYNEQFF
TGTGCCAGCAGTCCGGAGTGGGGGCGTTCCTACAATGAGCAGTTCTTC